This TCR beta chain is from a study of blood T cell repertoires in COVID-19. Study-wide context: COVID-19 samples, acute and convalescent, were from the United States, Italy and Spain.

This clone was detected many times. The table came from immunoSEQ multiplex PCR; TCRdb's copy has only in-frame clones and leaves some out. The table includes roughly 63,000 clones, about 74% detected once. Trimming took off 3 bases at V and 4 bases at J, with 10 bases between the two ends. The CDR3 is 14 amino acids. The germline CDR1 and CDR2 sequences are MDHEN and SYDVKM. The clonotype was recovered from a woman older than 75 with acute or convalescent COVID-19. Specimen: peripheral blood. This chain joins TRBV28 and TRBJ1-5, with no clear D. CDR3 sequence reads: CASSFGGTNQPQHF. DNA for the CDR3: TGTGCCAGCAGTTTTGGAGGCACAAATCAGCCCCAGCATTTT.